Below, 28 T cell receptor beta chains from the same sample are listed, as sequenced in a study of T cell responses to AZD1222 COVID-19 vaccine. Assay: immunoSEQ multiplex PCR; the TCRdb copy retains only in-frame clones and omits some. The sample consists of roughly 120,000 clones, approximately 90% of them appearing once. This specimen consisted of peripheral blood, obtained 28 days after the second AZD1222 dose. Receptors originate from an adult who received the AZD1222 COVID-19 vaccine.

The rearrangement joins TRBV4-2 to TRBJ2-7, with TRBD2 as a possible D gene (6 bases). CDR3 length: 16 amino acids. V was shortened by 0 bases and J by 0 bases, with 12 bases between the two germline ends. Germline V gene lookup returns CDR1 LGHNA and CDR2 YNFKEQ. CDR3 DNA: TGTGCCAGCAGCCAAGATGGGGGGTCCCCCTCCTACGAGCAGTACTTC. Translating gives CASSQDGGSPSYEQYF.

The chain is built from TRBV4-2 and TRBJ2-1; 9 bases are a match to TRBD2. Germline V lookup: CDR1 LGHNA, CDR2 YNFKEQ. The CDR3 length is 16 residues. The V and J ends lost 1 base and 5 bases, in that order; junction bases with no gene match: 6. Here the CDR3 reads CASSQGRLAEHNEQFF. As DNA, the CDR3 is TGTGCCAGCAGCCAAGGACGACTAGCGGAACACAATGAGCAGTTCTTC.

A few counts support this clone. This CDR3 is also generated by other DNA sequences in the sample. The chain combines TRBV2 with TRBJ2-7; 9 positions match TRBD1. The length of the CDR3 is 14 residues. V dropped 2 bases and J dropped 3; count of bases not matched to a gene: 2. The germline gives CDR1 SNHLY, CDR2 FYNNEI. CDR3 nucleotide sequence: TGTGCCAGCAGTGAAAGACAGGGGGTCTACGAGCAGTACTTC. Protein sequence: CASSERQGVYEQYF.

The CDR3 loop is CSASTRGRRETQYF. The CDR3 nucleotides read TGCAGTGCTAGTACCAGGGGGCGCCGAGAGACCCAGTACTTC. This chain uses TRBV20-1 with TRBJ2-5; 8 bases are a match to TRBD1. The germline V gene encodes CDR1 DFQATT and CDR2 SNEGSKA (reference sequence). The CDR3 is made up of 14 amino acids. V was clipped by 3 bases and J by 4 bases; unmatched bases: 7.

The rearrangement joins TRBV6-1 to TRBJ1-2; D may be TRBD1 (6 bases). Trimming removed 2 bases from V and 3 bases from J, with 10 bases in between. The CDR3 extends over 14 amino acids. CDR1 and CDR2 (germline): MNHNS, SASEGT. The CDR3 region has the DNA TGTGCCAGCAGTGAATCGGCAGGGGACTATGGCTACACCTTC. As protein: CASSESAGDYGYTF.

The chain links TRBV7-6 to TRBJ1-5, with D unresolved. Germline CDR1 SGHVS, CDR2 FNYEAQ. V lost 3 bases, J lost 6 bases, and 12 bases lay in between. The CDR3 is 14 amino acids. CDR3 region: CASSFGERAQPQHF. CDR3 coding DNA: TGTGCCAGCAGCTTCGGCGAACGGGCTCAGCCCCAGCATTTT.

This clone was seen once. The J gene is TRBJ1-1, the V gene TRBV6-5, with unresolved D. CDR1 and CDR2 (germline): MNHEY, SVGAGI. The CDR3 spans 11 residues. Trimming took off 6 bases at V and 3 bases at J, with 5 bases between the two ends. The chain's CDR3 is CASRTDTEAFF. The CDR3, as DNA: TGTGCCAGCAGGACTGACACTGAAGCTTTCTTT.

The chain joins TRBV19 to TRBJ1-5, with 8 nucleotides matching TRBD1. Germline V gene data show CDR1 as LNHDA and CDR2 as SQIVND (reference sequence). This CDR3 has 15 residues. After removal of 3 bases from V and 2 bases from J, the junction contained 3 bases not matched to a gene. CDR3 coding DNA: TGTGCCAGTAGTATGACAGGGGCTCGCAATCAGCCCCAGCATTTT. This sequence encodes CASSMTGARNQPQHF.

V and J are TRBV27 and TRBJ1-2, with 7 positions matching TRBD1. CDR1 MNHEY and CDR2 SMNVEV come from the germline V gene (reference sequence). The CDR3 is 14 amino acids. With 3 bases clipped from V and 4 bases from J, the junction kept 5 bases outside the gene matches. DNA for the CDR3: TGTGCCAGCAGTTTGGACAGGTCGTCCTATGGCTACACCTTC. Encoded protein: CASSLDRSSYGYTF.

The rearrangement links TRBV16 to TRBJ1-2; 8 bases align to TRBD1. With 4 bases clipped from V and 4 bases from J, the junction kept 5 bases outside the gene matches. CDR1 is KGHSY and CDR2 is FQNENV in the germline V gene. The CDR3 has 14 residues. The CDR3 sequence is CASSPPGQVYGYTF. CDR3 sequence (DNA): TGTGCCAGCAGCCCGCCGGGACAGGTCTATGGCTACACCTTC.

The CDR3 protein is CASSQSGGEYEQYF. The CDR3 DNA sequence: TGTGCCAGCTCACAAAGCGGGGGCGAGTACGAGCAGTACTTC. The chain uses TRBV18 and TRBJ2-7, with TRBD2 matching over 8 bases. Germline values: CDR1 KGHSH, CDR2 LQKENI. The trim removed 4 bases at V and 4 bases at J, leaving 6 bases unmatched. CDR3 length equals 14 residues.

This sequence joins TRBV6-6 and TRBJ1-1, with D possibly being TRBD1 (6 bases). The germline V gene encodes CDR1 MNHNY and CDR2 SVGAGI (reference sequence). This CDR3 region has 15 residues. Trimming stripped 6 bases from V and 0 bases from J, with 14 bases between. The chain's CDR3 is CASRRGVRVNTEAFF. CDR3 nucleotides: TGTGCCAGCAGGAGGGGGGTGAGGGTGAACACTGAAGCTTTCTTT.

As for this clone: The junction departs from germline at one end; a sequencing error may be responsible. J is TRBJ1-1 and V is TRBV6-6; a weak D match, TRBD1 (5 bases). Germline V gives CDR1 MNHNY, CDR2 SVGAGI (reference sequence). The CDR3 has 15 amino acids. The CDR3 DNA reads TGTGCCAGCAGTTACACCGGGGGGATGAAAACTGAAGCTTTCTTT. It specifies CASSYTGGMKTEAFF.

The chain has TRBV21-1 and TRBJ2-7. TRBV21-1 is listed as a pseudogene. The CDR3 is 11 amino acids. For the CDR3, the DNA is TGTGCCAGCAGCAAAGCTTACGAGCAGTACTTC. This translates into CASSKAYEQYF.

This chain connects TRBV28 to TRBJ1-3; D might be TRBD1 (6 bases). The CDR3 spans 16 residues. Germline loops: CDR1 MDHEN, CDR2 SYDVKM. V lost 1 base, J lost 7 bases, and 17 bases lay in between. CDR3 amino acids: CASSLSGGAAVNTIYF. CDR3 sequence (DNA): TGTGCCAGCAGTTTATCGGGGGGGGCTGCCGTCAACACCATATATTTT.

This clone was seen a few times. The chain uses TRBV7-9 and TRBJ2-1; weak D call: TRBD1 (6 bases). V was shortened by 11 bases and J by 15 bases, with 17 bases between the two germline ends. CDR3 length: 10 residues. In germline, CDR1 is SEHNR, CDR2 FQNEAQ (reference sequence). The CDR3 DNA reads TGTGCCGCCTGGGGGCTAGCTGGGTTCTTC. Its translation: CAAWGLAGFF.

The chain carries TRBV15 and TRBJ2-5; 9 bases map to TRBD2. Germline V lookup: CDR1 LNHNV, CDR2 YYDKDF (reference sequence). The CDR3 runs 18 residues. J lost 3 bases, V lost 0 bases, and 11 bases had no gene match. The CDR3 DNA sequence: TGTGCCACCAGCAGAGAGGGTGGAGCTAGCGGGACCAAAGAGACCCAGTACTTC. Encoded protein: CATSREGGASGTKETQYF.

This clone appeared a single time. The chain joins TRBV5-6 to TRBJ1-2, with TRBD1 as a possible D gene (5 bases). With 1 base removed from V and 3 bases from J, the gap between germline ends came to 10 bases. Germline V CDR1 and CDR2: SGHDT, YYEEEE. This CDR3 has 14 residues. DNA of the CDR3: TGTGCCAGCAGCTTGTCAGGGTTTGACTATGGCTACACCTTC. Translation: CASSLSGFDYGYTF.

The chain couples TRBV4-2 to TRBJ1-2; TRBD1 is a possible D gene (5 bases). Trimming left V 0 bases short and J 6 bases short, with 11 bases between. This CDR3 comprises 14 residues. In germline, CDR1 is LGHNA, CDR2 YNFKEQ. The CDR3 DNA is TGTGCCAGCAGCCAAGAAAGGGGTGAGGATGGCTACACCTTC. Protein sequence: CASSQERGEDGYTF.

V is TRBV27 and J is TRBJ2-7; D remains unclear. Trimming shortened V by 5 bases and J by 1 base, and 12 bases separated the two germline ends. This CDR3 comprises 14 residues. CDR1 and CDR2 (germline): MNHEY, SMNVEV (reference sequence). CDR3 DNA sequence: TGTGCCAGCAGTCCGACGGACGGGTCCTACGAGCAGTACTTC. It translates to CASSPTDGSYEQYF.

This clone turned up a few times. CDR3 region: CASSYPLGGADSSYEQYF. CDR3 in DNA: TGTGCCAGCAGTTACCCCCTCGGAGGAGCGGATAGCTCCTACGAGCAGTACTTC. The chain recombines TRBV6-2 or TRBV6-3 with TRBJ2-7; possibly TRBD2 for D (5 bases). The CDR3 extends over 18 amino acids. Germline V CDR1 and CDR2: MNHEY, SVGEGT. V gave up 2 bases and J gave up 0 bases, with 20 bases separating them.

This rearrangement joins TRBV11-2 to TRBJ1-2; D is uncertain. The CDR3 runs 14 residues. The germline gives CDR1 SGHAT, CDR2 FQNNGV. The V and J ends lost 3 bases and 0 bases respectively, with 8 bases between them. CDR3 in amino acids: CASSFPGANYGYTF. The CDR3 region has the DNA TGTGCCAGCAGCTTCCCCGGGGCTAACTATGGCTACACCTTC.

This CDR3 is CASSIAGTSNTEAFF. CDR3 bases: TGTGCCAGTAGTATAGCAGGGACATCGAACACTGAAGCTTTCTTT. The chain uses TRBV19 and TRBJ1-1; D might be TRBD1 (6 bases). Per germline, CDR1 LNHDA and CDR2 SQIVND (reference sequence). V lost 1 base, J lost 1 base, and 10 bases lay in between. The CDR3 has 15 residues.

The rearrangement links TRBV13 to TRBJ1-3; the D gene is possibly TRBD1 (5 bases). The germline CDR1 and CDR2 sequences are PRHDT and FYEKMQ (reference sequence). V gave up 0 bases and J gave up 3 bases, with 12 bases separating them. This CDR3 is 16 amino acids long. CDR3 nucleotides: TGTGCCAGCAGCTTAGGCGGGGCGCATATTGGAAACACCATATATTTT. It is translated as CASSLGGAHIGNTIYF.

The V gene is TRBV6-2 or TRBV6-3, the J gene TRBJ2-2, with 14 positions matching TRBD2. Unmatched junction bases numbered 4, after V lost 2 bases and J lost 2 bases. The CDR3 runs 18 residues. Per germline, CDR1 MNHEY and CDR2 SVGEGT. CDR3 DNA: TGTGCCAGCAGTTACCGGACTAGCGGGGGGTTCAACACCGGGGAGCTGTTTTTT. Protein sequence: CASSYRTSGGFNTGELFF.

The chain recombines TRBV18 with TRBJ1-1; D remains unclear. Germline lookup yields CDR1 KGHSH and CDR2 LQKENI. V was shortened by 1 base and J by 1 base, with 16 bases between the two germline ends. This CDR3 contains 17 residues. The DNA of the CDR3 is TGTGCCAGCTCACCACTCCTAAACTCGCTAGGGAACACTGAAGCTTTCTTT. It yields the protein CASSPLLNSLGNTEAFF.

V is TRBV4-1 and J is TRBJ2-1; D is perhaps TRBD1 or TRBD2 (5 bases each). The V gene lost 2 bases and the J gene lost 5 bases, with 16 bases spanning the gap. The CDR3 covers 16 residues. The germline gives CDR1 MGHRA, CDR2 YSYEKL. CDR3 sequence: CASSQIFRGPDNEQFF. Here the CDR3 DNA reads TGCGCCAGCAGCCAAATTTTTCGGGGCCCGGACAATGAGCAGTTCTTC.

This clone was found a few times. The J gene is TRBJ2-5, the V gene TRBV6-2 or TRBV6-3; TRBD2 aligns across 7 bases. Germline V gives CDR1 MNHEY, CDR2 SVGEGT. Germline trimming cut 2 bases from V and 2 bases from J; bases unmatched to any gene: 5. The CDR3 totals 15 residues. CDR3 coding DNA: TGTGCCAGCAGTTACGACCCTAGCGGTCAAGAGACCCAGTACTTC. It codes for CASSYDPSGQETQYF.